This TCR beta chain was recovered during a study of PD-1 blockade in classical Hodgkin lymphoma. Clones were read by immunoSEQ multiplex PCR, and TCRdb kept only the in-frame ones, dropping some. Of tens of thousands of clones in the sample, 80% to 90% are singletons; the top ten hold around 10%. The CDR3 is 15 residues long. V gave up 3 bases and J gave up 5 bases, with 16 bases separating them. In germline, CDR1 is MGHRA, CDR2 YSYEKL. Relapse was seen in all patients after autologous stem cell transplantation, and brentuximab vedotin exposure was variable. The sample was peripheral blood mononuclear cells (PBMCs), taken before the second cycle of nivolumab. The chain recombines TRBV4-1 with TRBJ2-5; possible D gene TRBD1, 6 bases. The TCR comes from a human donor with classical Hodgkin lymphoma. The CDR3 region has the DNA TGCGCCAGCAGCCAGCTCGACGGGACATGGGAGACCCAGTACTTC. Translation: CASSQLDGTWETQYF.